These T cell receptor beta chains were read from a single sample in a study of human T cells and chemical hapten exposure. TCRdb passed the RACE reads through MiXCR, listing each CDR3 protein once. Of 350,000 or so distinct CDR3 sequences listed, about 7% are singletons. Sample: whole blood, taken in connection with sensitization to the hapten diphenylcyclopropenone (DPC). The source is a woman younger than 35 with alopecia areata. Some clones in this sample may be carry-over from other donors' samples. CDR3s include the opening cysteine and the closing phenylalanine or tryptophan. The order of the fields is D gene, clone size, V gene, J gene, CDR3 protein, CDR3 DNA. The D gene is left open where the match is weak. Rows may omit the clone size; those that give it use once, few, many or a size class.

NA	many	TRBV7-2	TRBJ2-7	CASSPLTSESYEQYF	TGTGCCAGCAGCCCCCTCACGAGCGAGTCCTACGAGCAGTACTTC
TRBD2	few	TRBV12-3/TRBV12-4	TRBJ2-7	CASSGLAVSYEQYF	TGTGCCAGCAGCGGACTAGCGGTCTCCTACGAGCAGTACTTC
NA	few	TRBV6-1	TRBJ2-5	CASALLSGETQYF	TGTGCCAGCGCCCTACTTAGCGGAGAGACCCAGTACTTC
TRBD2	many	TRBV4-3	TRBJ2-3	CASSQSGGGDTQYF	TGCGCCAGCAGCCAGAGCGGGGGAGGTGATACGCAGTATTTT
TRBD1	NA	TRBV2	TRBJ1-6	CASKRGTGSNSPLHF	TGTGCCAGCAAAAGGGGGACAGGGTCCAATTCACCCCTCCACTTT
NA	many	TRBV11-2	TRBJ2-7	CASSSTVSYEQYF	TGTGCCAGCAGCTCGACAGTCTCCTACGAGCAGTACTTC
NA	many	TRBV27	TRBJ1-1	CASSGPGQMNTEAFF	TGTGCCAGCAGTGGGCCTGGACAGATGAACACTGAAGCTTTCTTT
NA	few	TRBV24-1	TRBJ2-2	CATSRVNTGELFF	TGTGCCACCAGCAGGGTCAACACCGGGGAGCTGTTTTTT
TRBD2	many	TRBV10-3	TRBJ2-2	CAISGGLAGAPNTGELFF	TGTGCCATCAGCGGGGGACTAGCGGGGGCCCCGAACACCGGGGAGCTGTTTTTT
NA	few	TRBV7-2	TRBJ2-3	CASSLLWLASDTQYF	TGTGCCAGCAGCTTACTCTGGCTAGCCTCAGATACGCAGTATTTT
NA	NA	TRBV5-6	TRBJ2-1	CASSLAQAYNEQFF	TGTGCCAGCAGCTTGGCCCAGGCCTACAATGAGCAGTTCTTC
NA	many	TRBV6-5	TRBJ1-1	CASFNLGGLENTEAFF	TGTGCCAGCTTTAACCTAGGGGGGCTGGAGAACACTGAAGCTTTCTTT
TRBD1	many	TRBV6-2/TRBV6-3	TRBJ1-1	CASSRPDRGSRAFF	TGTGCCAGCAGTCGCCCGGACAGGGGATCGCGAGCTTTCTTT
NA	many	TRBV7-3	TRBJ1-2	CASSFSTAYGYTF	TGTGCCAGCAGCTTTTCGACAGCTTATGGCTACACCTTC
NA	few	TRBV3-1	TRBJ1-4	CASSQDRVGAATNEKLFF	TGTGCCAGCAGCCAAGATCGGGTGGGGGCTGCAACTAATGAAAAACTGTTTTTT
NA	NA	TRBV6-2/TRBV6-3	TRBJ1-2	CASSYKGENYGYTF	TGTGCCAGCAGTTACAAGGGGGAGAACTATGGCTACACCTTC
NA	few	TRBV10-2	TRBJ1-6	CASRSPDGPSGGSPLHF	TGCGCCAGCAGAAGCCCGGACGGCCCTTCGGGCGGTTCACCCCTCCACTTT
NA	many	TRBV20-1	TRBJ2-7	CSARLDRDYEQYF	TGCAGTGCTAGGCTGGACAGAGACTACGAGCAGTACTTC
TRBD2	few	TRBV2	TRBJ2-2	CASSASGGGTGELFF	TGTGCCAGCAGCGCTAGCGGGGGTGGCACCGGGGAGCTGTTTTTT
TRBD2	NA	TRBV4-2	TRBJ2-3	CASSQSTTSGGTDTQYF	TGTGCCAGCAGCCAATCGACGACTAGCGGGGGCACAGATACGCAGTATTTT
TRBD2	few	TRBV25-1	TRBJ2-3	CATGSSGATDTQYF	TGTGCCACCGGGTCTAGCGGGGCCACAGATACGCAGTATTTT
NA	few	TRBV7-9	TRBJ2-6	CASSLQGLVSGANVLTF	TGTGCCAGCAGCTTACAGGGCCTTGTCTCTGGGGCCAACGTCCTGACTTTC
NA	few	TRBV5-1	TRBJ2-5	CASSLNSGTQETQYF	TGCGCCAGCAGCTTGAACAGTGGAACACAAGAGACCCAGTACTTC
NA	many	TRBV28	TRBJ2-7	CASSFTRPPYEQYF	TGTGCCAGCAGTTTCACTCGACCGCCCTACGAGCAGTACTTC
TRBD2	NA	TRBV7-2	TRBJ2-7	CASSLVWLAGKGNEQYF	TGTGCCAGCAGCTTAGTTTGGCTAGCGGGGAAGGGAAACGAGCAGTACTTC
TRBD2	many	TRBV4-1	TRBJ2-7	CASSQGTSGYEQYF	TGCGCCAGCAGCCAAGGGACTAGCGGATACGAGCAGTACTTC
TRBD1	few	TRBV5-1	TRBJ2-2	CASSPFGQGRSGELFF	TGCGCCAGCAGCCCCTTTGGACAGGGGCGATCCGGGGAGCTGTTTTTT
NA	NA	TRBV2	TRBJ1-5	CASSMEGFGQPQHF	TGTGCCAGCAGTATGGAGGGATTCGGTCAGCCCCAGCATTTT
NA	few	TRBV28	TRBJ2-2	CASSLTGGQITGELFF	TGTGCCAGCAGTTTAACTGGAGGACAGATCACCGGGGAGCTGTTTTTT
NA	NA	TRBV27	TRBJ1-1	CASSYSRSGTEAFF	TGTGCCAGCAGTTACTCCCGAAGCGGCACTGAAGCTTTCTTT
TRBD1	few	TRBV7-8	TRBJ1-2	CASSYSDGQGARRGYTF	TGTGCCAGCAGTTACTCCGACGGACAGGGGGCGCGACGGGGCTACACCTTC
NA	NA	TRBV4-1	TRBJ1-1	CASSQVVRARTEAFF	TGCGCCAGCAGCCAGGTAGTCAGGGCGCGGACTGAAGCTTTCTTT
TRBD2	few	TRBV7-8	TRBJ2-3	CASSHTRTSGGPDTQYF	TGTGCCAGCAGCCACACCAGGACTAGCGGGGGGCCAGATACGCAGTATTTT
NA	many	TRBV28	TRBJ2-3	CASSGTGTDFTDTQYF	TGTGCCAGCAGCGGGACCGGGACCGACTTTACAGATACGCAGTATTTT
TRBD1	NA	TRBV2	TRBJ1-4	CASSGQGGSLKLFF	TGTGCCAGCAGTGGACAGGGGGGTTCGTTGAAACTGTTTTTT
TRBD1	NA	TRBV25-1	TRBJ2-7	CASSETGDREQYF	TGTGCCAGCAGTGAGACAGGGGACCGCGAGCAGTACTTC
NA	many	TRBV4-2	TRBJ1-4	CASSQGGLGNEVEKLFF	TGTGCCAGCAGCCAAGGCGGATTGGGGAATGAGGTTGAAAAACTGTTTTTT
NA	few	TRBV4-1	TRBJ2-7	CASSPGAANYEQYF	TGCGCCAGCAGCCCGGGCGCAGCAAACTACGAGCAGTACTTC
TRBD1	many	TRBV18	TRBJ1-6	CASSPRSVGSRLGQVNNSPLHF	TGTGCCAGCTCACCTCGATCCGTTGGTTCTCGGTTAGGACAGGTCAATAATTCACCCCTCCACTTT
TRBD1	NA	TRBV20-1	TRBJ1-1	CSASGQLGTEAFF	TGCAGTGCATCGGGACAGCTAGGGACTGAAGCTTTCTTT
TRBD1	many	TRBV27	TRBJ2-1	CASSTGQGSYEQFF	TGTGCCAGCAGTACCGGACAGGGATCTTATGAGCAGTTCTTC
NA	NA	TRBV6-1	TRBJ2-7	CASVLSYEQYF	TGTGCCAGCGTCCTCTCCTACGAGCAGTACTTC
NA	NA	TRBV7-2	TRBJ2-3	CASSPLGGQTDTQYF	TGTGCCAGCAGCCCCCTGGGGGGACAGACAGATACGCAGTATTTT
NA	NA	TRBV6-5	TRBJ2-3	CASSYSSSHTQYF	TGTGCCAGCAGTTACTCGAGTTCTCATACGCAGTATTTT
NA	NA	TRBV5-8	TRBJ2-6	CASSLGFSGANVLTF	TGTGCCAGCAGCTTGGGGTTCTCTGGGGCCAACGTCCTGACTTTC
TRBD1	NA	TRBV7-2	TRBJ2-7	CASSPHGGTGSYEQYF	TGTGCCAGCAGCCCGCACGGCGGGACAGGGTCCTACGAGCAGTACTTC
NA	few	TRBV28	TRBJ2-7	CASSTVLGSYEQYF	TGTGCCAGCAGCACCGTACTTGGCTCCTACGAGCAGTACTTC
TRBD2	few	TRBV6-2/TRBV6-3	TRBJ2-1	CASSSPERGVNEQFF	TGTGCCAGCAGTTCTCCAGAGCGGGGAGTCAATGAGCAGTTCTTC